Following are 5 T cell receptor beta chains from one sample sequenced in a study of cytomegalovirus exposure and HLA in healthy donors. This PCR relied on a set of 60 Vbeta primers and 13 Jbeta primers. Only in-frame clones appear in the TCRdb table, and some are missing; sequencing was by immunoSEQ multiplex PCR. The top ten hold around 2.8% of the sample, which has approximately 160,000 clones, approximately 80% seen once. The sample taken for sequencing was PBMCs. These receptors were taken from a woman in her forties in good health and CMV-seropositive.

The chain couples TRBV30 to TRBJ1-1; tentatively, D is TRBD1 (5 bases). Trimming cost V 1 base and J 4 bases, with 16 bases left between them. CDR1 is GTSNPN and CDR2 is SVGIG in the germline V gene (reference sequence). The CDR3 is made up of 15 amino acids. The CDR3 DNA follows: TGTGCCTGGAGTGGTAGCGGCCGGGGGAGCACTGAAGCTTTCTTT. Amino acid sequence: CAWSGSGRGSTEAFF.

DNA for the CDR3: TGTGCCAGCAGCTCCGGGACTCCCCCGGGGAAACTGTTTTTT. As protein: CASSSGTPPGKLFF. J is TRBJ1-4 and V is TRBV7-2, with D perhaps TRBD1 (5 bases). Trimming removed 4 bases from V and 11 bases from J, with 17 bases in between. CDR3 length equals 14 residues. CDR1 and CDR2 from the germline V gene are SGHTA and FQGNSA.

This chain joins TRBV6-1 and TRBJ1-4; unclear D gene. Germline lookup yields CDR1 MNHNS and CDR2 SASEGT. V lost 3 bases and J lost 7, with 9 bases in between. The CDR3 spans 13 residues. CDR3 DNA sequence: TGTGCCAGCAGTGACGTCCGACTTGAAAAACTGTTTTTT. This translates into CASSDVRLEKLFF.

The V call is TRBV6-5, the J call TRBJ2-7, with 7 bases identical to TRBD1. Germline lookup yields CDR1 MNHEY and CDR2 SVGAGI. The J segment lost 6 bases and the V segment lost 5 bases, leaving 13 bases of the junction unmatched. The CDR3 is 15 amino acids. The CDR3 nucleotides are TGTGCCAGCAGTCCACAGGGGTCGGGCTTACTCGAGCAGTACTTC. Residues: CASSPQGSGLLEQYF.

This clone was picked up a small number of times. The CDR3 sequence: CASSLWGQSGQPQHF. CDR3 nucleotide sequence: TGCGCCAGCAGCTTGTGGGGTCAGTCAGGGCAGCCCCAGCATTTT. The chain joins TRBV5-1 to TRBJ1-5, with D possibly being TRBD1 (5 bases). The CDR3 has 15 residues. V was pared by 1 base and J by 7 bases, with 15 bases between. The germline V gene has CDR1 SGHRS and CDR2 YFSETQ.